Listed here are 26 T cell receptor beta chains from one sample, sequenced in a study of T-cell memory formation after mild COVID-19. From the 5' RACE reads, TCRdb called clonotypes with MiXCR, one entry per CDR3 protein. The sample lists fewer than 250,000 distinct CDR3 sequences; 15% were seen once. The sample was PBMCs or a T cell subset sorted from them (not recorded which). These receptors were taken from an adult woman who had mild COVID-19 (a few samples of this study predate the infection). Cell type and time point are not known.

A few counts support this clonotype. This chain's CDR3 is CATSDFSGTAKTQYF. In DNA form, the CDR3 reads TGTGCCACCAGTGATTTTTCGGGGACCGCCAAGACCCAGTACTTC. The rearrangement joins TRBV24-1 to TRBJ2-5; either TRBD1 or TRBD2 may fit D (5 bases each). CDR1 and CDR2 from the germline V gene are KGHDR and SFDVKD. The CDR3 is made up of 15 amino acids. The V end was cut by 1 base, the J end by 6 bases, with 14 bases between.

With respect to this clonotype: The junction departs from germline at one end; a sequencing error may be responsible. The chain is built from TRBV20-1 and TRBJ2-4; D remains ambiguous. There are 13 residues in the CDR3. Germline V CDR1 and CDR2: DFQATT, SNEGSKA (reference sequence). The CDR3 DNA follows: TGCAGTGCTAGGCTAGGAGCCGAAAACATTCAGTACTTC. The encoded protein is CSARLGAENIQYF.

In its sample, this clonotype was seen a few times. This CDR3 is CASRVDRGLGGELFF. CDR3 nucleotides: TGTGCCAGCAGGGTGGACAGGGGACTTGGCGGGGAGCTGTTTTTT. The V call is TRBV7-3, the J call TRBJ2-2; 9 bases map to TRBD1. CDR3 size: 15 residues. Losses at the gene ends were 6 bases for V and 7 bases for J; bases not matched to a gene: 9. From germline, CDR1 is SGHTA and CDR2 FQGTGA.

CDR3 in amino acids: CSARQGVANYGYTF. The CDR3 DNA follows: TGCAGTGCACGACAGGGGGTAGCTAACTATGGCTACACCTTC. The chain couples TRBV20-1 to TRBJ1-2; the match to TRBD1 covers 9 bases. After removal of 6 bases from V and 0 bases from J, the junction contained 5 bases not matched to a gene. There are 14 residues in the CDR3. CDR1 and CDR2 from the germline V gene are DFQATT and SNEGSKA (reference sequence).

This clonotype was counted between two and nine times. The gene calls are TRBV4-2 and TRBJ1-4; D may be TRBD1 (5 bases). Germline V lookup: CDR1 LGHNA, CDR2 YNFKEQ. The V end lost 0 bases, the J end lost 8 bases, and 13 bases lay between the germline ends. The CDR3 extends over 15 amino acids. This CDR3 reads CASSQDGRGREKLFF. The CDR3 coding sequence is TGTGCCAGCAGCCAAGACGGCCGGGGGAGAGAAAAACTGTTTTTT.

The chain carries TRBV7-8 and TRBJ1-5; TRBD1 matches 11 bases. With 4 bases clipped from V and 6 bases from J, the junction kept 5 bases outside the gene matches. The CDR3 contains 15 residues. Germline V CDR1 and CDR2: SGHVS, FQNEAQ. CDR3 amino acids: CASSSGQGAGQPQHF. CDR3 bases: TGTGCCAGCAGCTCCGGACAGGGGGCGGGTCAGCCCCAGCATTTT.

This clonotype showed up many times. The V call is TRBV12-3 or TRBV12-4, the J call TRBJ2-7, with 10 bases aligning to TRBD1. The J segment lost 4 bases and the V segment lost 5 bases, leaving 5 bases of the junction unmatched. The CDR3 length is 14 residues. The CDR3 DNA sequence: TGTGCCAGCAGTCTCCGGGACAGGGGTTACGAGCAGTACTTC. It yields the protein CASSLRDRGYEQYF.

This clonotype was detected only a few times. This chain connects TRBV5-4 to TRBJ1-5; D is possibly TRBD1 (5 bases). Per germline, CDR1 SGHNT and CDR2 YYREEE (reference sequence). This CDR3 is built from 13 residues. V lost 5 bases and J lost 5, with 11 bases in between. This CDR3 is CASSMDTYQPQHF. DNA of the CDR3: TGTGCCAGCAGTATGGACACATATCAGCCCCAGCATTTT. Filled out from reference TRBV5-4 and TRBJ1-5, the complete variable domain reads ETGVTQSPTHLIKTRGQQVTLRCSSQSGHNTVSWYQQALGQGPQFIFQYYREEENGRGNFPPRFSGLQFPNYSSELNVNALELDDSALYLCASSMDTYQPQHFGDGTRLSIL.

The chain has TRBV12-3 or TRBV12-4 and TRBJ2-3; 10 bases line up with TRBD2. Losses at the gene ends were 5 bases for V and 1 base for J; bases not matched to a gene: 9. CDR3 size: 17 residues. CDR3 bases: TGTGCCAGCAGTATACTGTCCGGGACTAGCGGCACAGATACGCAGTATTTT. It translates to CASSILSGTSGTDTQYF.

In this sample, this clonotype turned up a few times. The V and J genes are TRBV7-9 and TRBJ1-2; a possible D gene is TRBD1 (6 bases). The CDR3 runs 13 residues. Between the trimmed V and J ends, which lost 0 bases and 8 bases, there was a span of 10 bases. Germline-derived CDR1 and CDR2 are SEHNR and FQNEAQ (reference sequence). The CDR3 bases are TGTGCCAGCAGCTTAGCAGGGGGTGGAGGCTACACCTTC. Translated: CASSLAGGGGYTF.

About this clonotype: Germline is not matched at one junction end, which may reflect a read error. V usage is TRBV28 and J usage is TRBJ1-5; no clear D. The CDR3 contains 15 residues. Germline-derived CDR1 and CDR2 are MDHEN and SYDVKM. CDR3 sequence reads: CASRFTGNSNQPQHF. The CDR3 DNA follows: TGTGCCAGCCGTTTTACGGGTAATAGCAATCAGCCCCAGCATTTT. The full variable domain, rest sourced from reference TRBV28 and TRBJ1-5, is DVKVTQSSRYLVKRTGEKVFLECVQDMDHENMFWYRQDPGLGLRLIYFSYDVKMKEKGDIPEGYSVSREKKERFSLILESASTNQTSMYLCASRFTGNSNQPQHFGDGTRLSIL.

This clonotype was observed a few times. J is TRBJ1-1 and V is TRBV20-1; tentative D call: TRBD1 (5 bases). From germline, CDR1 is DFQATT and CDR2 SNEGSKA (reference sequence). This CDR3 region has 13 residues. V lost 6 bases and J 10 bases, leaving 21 bases between the germline ends. The CDR3 loop reads CSAPEEGWGVAFF. In nucleotides, the CDR3 is TGCAGTGCCCCCGAGGAGGGCTGGGGCGTAGCTTTCTTT.

The chain links TRBV11-2 to TRBJ2-7; D not resolved. With 4 bases removed from V and 6 bases from J, the gap between germline ends came to 13 bases. Germline V gene data show CDR1 as SGHAT and CDR2 as FQNNGV. The CDR3 runs 13 residues. The CDR3, as DNA: TGTGCCAGCAGCTCAGGCCTCCTTAGCGAGCAGTACTTC. Translated, it gives CASSSGLLSEQYF.

V usage is TRBV20-1 and J usage is TRBJ1-1, with 7 bases lining up with TRBD1. Germline loops: CDR1 DFQATT, CDR2 SNEGSKA (reference sequence). The V gene end was trimmed by 6 bases and the J gene end by 0 bases; junction bases not matched to a gene: 4. The length of the CDR3 is 13 residues. CDR3 coding DNA: TGCAGTGCCCAGGGGGTACTGAACACTGAAGCTTTCTTT. Its protein is CSAQGVLNTEAFF.

The rearrangement uses TRBV5-6 and TRBJ1-1; 9 bases map to TRBD1. V trimming: 6 bases; J trimming: 7 bases; junction bases outside the gene matches: 16. CDR1 is SGHDT, CDR2 YYEEEE, per germline. The CDR3 has 16 amino acids. The CDR3 DNA is TGTGCCAGCAACTCAACCGGGACAGGGAGAGTATTTGAAGCTTTCTTT. This translates into CASNSTGTGRVFEAFF. Drawing the rest from reference TRBV5-6 and TRBJ1-1, the complete variable domain is DAGVTQSPTHLIKTRGQQVTLRCSPKSGHDTVSWYQQALGQGPQFIFQYYEEEERQRGNFPDRFSGHQFPNYSSELNVNALLLGDSALYLCASNSTGTGRVFEAFFGQGTRLTVV.

The table lists this clonotype with many counts. V is TRBV7-9 and J is TRBJ1-5, with 8 nucleotides matching TRBD1. Germline trimming cut 5 bases from V and 2 bases from J; bases unmatched to any gene: 2. The CDR3 has 14 residues. Germline lookup yields CDR1 SEHNR and CDR2 FQNEAQ (reference sequence). CDR3 sequence: CASSQDRGNQPQHF. Here the CDR3 DNA reads TGTGCCAGCAGCCAGGACAGGGGCAATCAGCCCCAGCATTTT.

The chain combines TRBV10-1 with TRBJ2-1, with D unclear. This CDR3 spans 14 amino acids. The V end was cut by 10 bases, the J end by 6 bases, with 19 bases between. Per germline, CDR1 WNHNN and CDR2 SYGVQD (reference sequence). The CDR3 sequence: CAKERSKTLNEQFF. CDR3 nucleotide sequence: TGCGCCAAAGAGAGATCGAAAACTCTCAATGAGCAGTTCTTC.

The chain couples TRBV20-1 to TRBJ2-5; D assignment may be TRBD1 or TRBD2 (5 bases each). CDR1 DFQATT and CDR2 SNEGSKA come from the germline V gene (reference sequence). V was cut by 6 bases and J by 5 bases, with 13 bases left in between. The CDR3 spans 12 residues. The CDR3 sequence: CSAGTEAETQYF. CDR3 DNA sequence: TGCAGTGCCGGGACGGAGGCGGAGACCCAGTACTTC.

The V and J genes are TRBV6-1 and TRBJ1-5; no clear D gene. The CDR3 has 13 residues. Germline V CDR1 and CDR2: MNHNS, SASEGT. V was trimmed by 7 bases and J by 7 bases, leaving 14 bases between them. CDR3 DNA: TGTGCCAGCAATACAGAGCGCAGGCAGCCCCAGCATTTT. This translates into CASNTERRQPQHF.

Only a few counts were recorded for this clonotype. V and J are TRBV12-3 or TRBV12-4 and TRBJ1-5, with D hard to call. The ends were cut back, 1 base at V and 8 bases at J, with 3 bases in the middle. The CDR3 covers 11 residues. This chain's CDR3 is CASSLGEPQHF. The CDR3 nucleotides are TGTGCCAGCAGTTTAGGGGAGCCCCAGCATTTT.

There are many counts of this clonotype. CDR3 bases: TGCGCCAGCAGCTTGGCAGGGGGTCTTCGGGGGCTCTCCTACAATGAGCAGTTCTTC. Its protein product is CASSLAGGLRGLSYNEQFF. This rearrangement joins TRBV5-1 to TRBJ2-1; a possible D gene is TRBD1 (7 bases). CDR1 is SGHRS and CDR2 is YFSETQ in the germline V gene. With 0 bases removed from V and 0 bases from J, the gap between germline ends came to 19 bases. CDR3 length: 19 amino acids.

J is TRBJ1-5 and V is TRBV12-3 or TRBV12-4, with D maybe TRBD1 (6 bases). This CDR3 has 14 residues. V was cut by 6 bases and J by 6 bases, with 15 bases left in between. CDR3 in amino acids: CASSPDRRGQPQHF. The CDR3 bases are TGTGCCAGCAGCCCCGACAGGCGGGGTCAGCCCCAGCATTTT.

The chain recombines TRBV6-1 with TRBJ1-1, with a possible D match to TRBD1 (6 bases). Germline V gives CDR1 MNHNS, CDR2 SASEGT. The CDR3 length is 14 residues. Trimming cost V 9 bases and J 3 bases, with 17 bases left between them. The CDR3 region is CASNRDRTDTEAFF. The CDR3 DNA is TGTGCCAGTAACAGGGACCGGACAGACACTGAAGCTTTCTTT.

The chain has TRBV13 and TRBJ2-3; 9 bases are a match to TRBD1. V trimming: 6 bases; J trimming: 0 bases; junction bases outside the gene matches: 7. Germline V gene lookup returns CDR1 PRHDT and CDR2 FYEKMQ (reference sequence). This CDR3 has 16 residues. CDR3 sequence: CASSSDGQGSTDTQYF. In nucleotides, the CDR3 is TGTGCCAGCAGTTCCGACGGACAGGGGAGCACAGATACGCAGTATTTT.

This chain uses TRBV4-1 with TRBJ1-1, with a possible D match to TRBD1 (5 bases). This CDR3 region has 17 residues. V was shortened by 2 bases and J by 4 bases, with 20 bases between the two germline ends. The germline CDR1 and CDR2 sequences are MGHRA and YSYEKL. The CDR3 spells CASSQFSGLRESTEAFF. CDR3 DNA sequence: TGCGCCAGCAGCCAATTCTCGGGACTCAGGGAGAGCACTGAAGCTTTCTTT.

This sequence joins TRBV14 and TRBJ1-2; tentatively, D is TRBD1 (5 bases). The V and J ends lost 1 base and 7 bases respectively, with 13 bases between them. CDR1 is SGHDN, CDR2 FVKESK, per germline. The CDR3 extends over 14 amino acids. CDR3 DNA: TGTGCCAGCAGCCAAGTTTACAAGGGGTTTGGCTACACCTTC. Translating gives CASSQVYKGFGYTF.